This TCR beta chain was identified during a study of identical twins. TCRdb re-called the 5' RACE reads with MiXCR, one entry per CDR3 protein. Of approximately 630,000 distinct CDR3 sequences in the sample, roughly 6.6% are singletons; the top ten hold roughly 1.6%. Healthy Caucasians were all of the donors. This clonotype was observed a few times. This same sample was also taken into another study, of yellow fever vaccine responses in identical twins.

Material: PBMCs. The receptor's source is a woman aged 18-35 years in good health.

The CDR3 nucleotides are TGCGCCAGCAGCTTGGTCCGGGGGGCGAACACCGGGGAGCTGTTTTTT. Its translation is CASSLVRGANTGELFF. The chain joins TRBV5-1 to TRBJ2-2, with 7 bases that match TRBD2. With 0 bases clipped from V and 0 bases from J, the junction kept 2 bases outside the gene matches. CDR3 size: 16 residues. The germline CDR1 and CDR2 sequences are SGHRS and YFSETQ. Supplemented by reference TRBV5-1 and TRBJ2-2, the full variable domain reads KAGVTQTPRYLIKTRGQQVTLSCSPISGHRSVSWYQQTPGQGLQFLFEYFSETQRNKGNFPGRFSGRQFSNSRSEMNVSTLELGDSALYLCASSLVRGANTGELFFGEGSRLTVL.